The entry below gives a single TCR beta chain sequence along with its context. Its antigen is still unknown. PCR employed 60 Vbeta and 13 Jbeta primers. Some clones are missing from TCRdb's copy, which holds only in-frame ones; the method was immunoSEQ multiplex PCR. The repertoire holds 200,000 to 250,000 clones, with roughly 84% as singletons. The germline V and J ends were trimmed by 4 bases and 2 bases, with 15 bases remaining between them. The CDR3 loop spans 15 amino acids. Germline CDR1 is SGHRS and CDR2 is YFSETQ. This record comes from a study of cytomegalovirus exposure and HLA in healthy donors. Study in general: In terms of ancestry, the Caucasian-associated cluster contained about 80% of the approximately 400 genotyped donors.

Study-wide points: Across donors, presence/absence analyses took sequencing depth to be roughly uniform.

This TCR was sampled from a girl aged 5-17 years in good health and CMV-seronegative. The V call is TRBV5-1, the J call TRBJ1-2; no reliable D call. The sequencing input was PBMCs. The CDR3 reads CASSPLSTKNYGYTF. CDR3 DNA sequence: TGCGCCAGCAGCCCACTTTCAACCAAGAACTATGGCTACACCTTC.